This TCR beta chain comes out of a study of blood T cell repertoires in COVID-19 (dated by TCRdb to about 2020). Broadly, across the study: Collaborator samples came from the United States, Italy and Spain and covered acute and convalescent phases of COVID-19. A freely available public database, intended as a resource for researchers studying the immune response to SARS-CoV-2, is where the repertoires were released. The dataset comprised deeply sampled blood TCRbeta repertoires from subjects exposed to, actively infected with, or recovered from COVID-19. The material from the prospective study consisted of cDNA or gDNA derived from T cells, B-cell-depleted T cells, or PBMCs. HLA class I and class II types, where available, came from metadata supplied by the sample provider rather than from assay-based typing. The sample metadata nearly always contained a de-identified subject ID, COVID-19 status, age in years and sex. Samples were obtained from the ongoing ImmuneRACE study (first 160 participants) and from 1,200 or so subjects provided by 6 global collaborators.

General findings and caveats noted by the study authors: Clinical and demographic metadata were provided uncurated, with the amount varying by source and participant.

One collaborating source in Seattle enrolled patients while the patients were actively infected and followed the patients over time throughout the course of disease. The collaborating institutions used their own protocols to collect whole blood in K2EDTA tubes. For TCRbeta analysis, collaborators shipped samples as frozen whole blood, isolated PBMCs, or DNA extracted from either of those sample types. As for this clone: The specificity of this receptor is unknown. Base qualities were left out, and no much larger clone turns up one base away.

TCRbeta CDR3 regions were amplified from genomic DNA by means of the immunoSEQ Assay, a bias-controlled multiplex PCR. The source study handled its data this way. The number of nucleated cells in each sample was estimated by amplification of reference gene primers within the assay. Sequence reads were collapsed and filtered to measure the absolute abundance of every unique TCRbeta CDR3 rearrangement. For each sample, productive Simpson clonality was calculated as the square root of Simpson's diversity index over productive rearrangements. Here the immuneACCESS table is served through TCRdb, limited to in-frame sequences with V and J called. Missing clones are a known gap in these copies; in checked studies unresolved V genes cover under half, and the rest lacks a known reason. The V and J calls and clone size come from that table; D and trimming were worked out from the DNA. The sample table contains some 150,000 clones; only one count was recorded for around 85% of them. Of the sample, around 9.9% is held by the ten largest clones.

The junction shows trimming of 6 bases on V and 10 bases on J, and the gene matches do not reach 8 bases of it. CDR1 and CDR2, per the germline V gene, are SGHVS and FQNEAQ. The CDR3, cysteine through phenylalanine, is 13 amino acids long. The read is trimmed to its CDR3 DNA, 39 bases read in frame from base 1. Recombination linked TRBV7-8 to TRBJ1-4; 7 junctional bases match TRBD1. The source is an older woman with COVID-19, enrolled during active disease. The sample comprised peripheral blood. The DNA sequence reads TGTGCCAGCAGACCCACAGGGGCGGGAAAACTGTTTTTT. This gives the protein CASRPTGAGKLFF.